This TCR beta chain was retrieved from a study of T cells after yellow fever vaccination. Overall study: The authors prepared low-cell-number fractions using SMART-Seq v4 Ultra Low Input.

The length of the CDR3 is 17 residues. Looked up from germline, CDR1 is LGHNA and CDR2 is YSLEER. With 2 bases clipped from V and 7 bases from J, the junction kept 11 bases outside the gene matches. Study conclusions and caveats: Most primary-vaccination clones recurred post-booster (roughly 97% CD4, about 87% CD8).

TCRdb independently ran MiXCR on the 5' RACE reads; one entry per CDR3 protein. This table holds hundreds of thousands of distinct CDR3 sequences, 13% found once. With respect to this clonotype: The antigen is undetermined.

The sequences come from PBMCs, collected on the day of the yellow fever booster vaccination. The receptor comes from a man aged 25 to 40 who received the YFV17D yellow fever vaccine. The chain couples TRBV4-3 to TRBJ2-7, with 13 bases aligning to TRBD2. The CDR3 region is CASSQSKGLAGRGEQYF. CDR3 DNA: TGCGCCAGCAGCCAATCGAAGGGACTAGCGGGAAGAGGGGAGCAGTACTTC.